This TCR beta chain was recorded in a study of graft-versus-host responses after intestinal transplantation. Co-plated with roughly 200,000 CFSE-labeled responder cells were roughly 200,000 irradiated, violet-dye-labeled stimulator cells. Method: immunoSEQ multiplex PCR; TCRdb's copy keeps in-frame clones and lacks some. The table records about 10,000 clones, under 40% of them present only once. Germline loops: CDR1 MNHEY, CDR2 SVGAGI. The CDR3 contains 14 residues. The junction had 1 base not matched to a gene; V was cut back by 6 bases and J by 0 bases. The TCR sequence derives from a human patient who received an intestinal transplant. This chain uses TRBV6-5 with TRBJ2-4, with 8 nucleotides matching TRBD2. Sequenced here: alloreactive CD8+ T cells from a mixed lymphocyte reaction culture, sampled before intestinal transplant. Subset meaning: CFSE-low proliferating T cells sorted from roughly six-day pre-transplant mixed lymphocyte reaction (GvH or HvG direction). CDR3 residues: CASSLAGAKNIQYF. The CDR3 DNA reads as TGTGCCAGCAGCCTAGCGGGAGCCAAAAACATTCAGTACTTC.